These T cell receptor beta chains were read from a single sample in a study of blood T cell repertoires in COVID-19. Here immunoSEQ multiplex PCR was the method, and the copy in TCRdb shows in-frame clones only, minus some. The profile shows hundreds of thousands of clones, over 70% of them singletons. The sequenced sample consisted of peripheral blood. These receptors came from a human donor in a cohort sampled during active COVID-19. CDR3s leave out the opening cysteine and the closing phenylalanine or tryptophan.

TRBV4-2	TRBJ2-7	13	ASSPVASGTYEQY
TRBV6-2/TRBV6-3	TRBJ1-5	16	ASSYSTGGGFGNQPQH
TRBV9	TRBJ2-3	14	ASSVIGTGGIDTQY
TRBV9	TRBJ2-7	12	ASSVGLAGHEQY
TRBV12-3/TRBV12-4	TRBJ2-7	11	ASSQDTLYEQY
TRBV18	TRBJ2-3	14	ASSPPGRGGRPAQY
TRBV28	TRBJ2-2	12	ANRASTNTGELF
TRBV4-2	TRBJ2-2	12	ASSQSAGAGELF
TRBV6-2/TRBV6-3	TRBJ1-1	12	ASSYEGWYTEAF
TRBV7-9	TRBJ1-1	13	ASRQQPSRDKQAF
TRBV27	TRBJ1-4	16	ASSRDRGLGWANEKLF
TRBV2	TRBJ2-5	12	ASSVGGASVAQY
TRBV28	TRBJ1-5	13	ASSLPAGNNQPQH
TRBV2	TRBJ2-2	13	ASTRLAGDAGELF
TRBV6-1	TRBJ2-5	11	ASSEVIHGTQY
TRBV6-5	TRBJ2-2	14	ASSYSRTGTTGELF
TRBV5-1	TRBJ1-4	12	ASSPGQLNEKLF
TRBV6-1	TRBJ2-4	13	ASSETDRVRNIQY
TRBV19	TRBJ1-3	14	ASSPTGGPSGNTIY
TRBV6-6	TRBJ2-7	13	ASSSRTGNSYEQY
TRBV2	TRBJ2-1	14	ASSDPGLAGGGEQF
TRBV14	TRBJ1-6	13	ASRDRGSYNSPLH
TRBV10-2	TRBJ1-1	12	ASTRGQANTEAF
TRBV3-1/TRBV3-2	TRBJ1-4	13	ASSHSDSHNEKLF
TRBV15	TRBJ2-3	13	ATSVQGDPTDTQY
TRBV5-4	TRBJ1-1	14	ASSPGRGQVNTEAF
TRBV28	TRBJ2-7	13	ASSPQVRQAYEQY
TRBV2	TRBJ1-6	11	ASSGQDDSPLH
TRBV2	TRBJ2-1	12	ASSMDLAGTEQF
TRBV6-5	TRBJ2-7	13	ASSYSSGGKYEQY
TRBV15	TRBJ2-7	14	ATSRDVGTGKHEQY
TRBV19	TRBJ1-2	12	ASTPVGTAYGYT
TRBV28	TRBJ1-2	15	AIPRDRLRFDVGGYT
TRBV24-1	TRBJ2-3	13	ATSTGPRGRDTQY
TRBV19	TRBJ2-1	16	ASSISRGQPLSYNEQF
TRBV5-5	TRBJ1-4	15	ASSLEQGGALDEKLF
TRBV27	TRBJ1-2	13	ASSPSRQLNYGYT
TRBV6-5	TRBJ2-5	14	ASSYWVTGKVETQY
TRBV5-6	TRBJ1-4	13	ASSFEGTRNEKLF
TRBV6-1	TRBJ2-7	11	ASSETGGFEQY
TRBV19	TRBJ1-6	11	ASSKGAYSPLH
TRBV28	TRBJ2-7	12	ASSLTGRIYEQY
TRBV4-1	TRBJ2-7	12	ASSQLAGINEQY
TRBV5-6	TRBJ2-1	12	ATLRTGQWGEQF
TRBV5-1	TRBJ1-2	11	ASSLDRDYGYT
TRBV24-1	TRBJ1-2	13	ATSDLGQGRDGYT
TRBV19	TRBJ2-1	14	ASRRTPGQLPLEQF
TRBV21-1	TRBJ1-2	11	ASTQEGCRGYT